These 5 T cell receptor beta chains were sequenced from one sample in a study of cytomegalovirus exposure and HLA in healthy donors. The PCR employed 60 Vbeta primers together with 13 Jbeta primers. The table came from immunoSEQ multiplex PCR; TCRdb's copy has only in-frame clones and leaves some out. The sample consists of 170,000 or so clones, 77% of them appearing once. Sequenced input: PBMCs. The receptor set was obtained from a woman in her 30s in good health and CMV-seronegative.

V usage is TRBV5-5 and J usage is TRBJ2-7; D might be TRBD1 (6 bases). The CDR3 extends over 12 amino acids. Trimming left V 4 bases short and J 4 bases short, with 9 bases between. Germline CDR1 reads SGHKS; CDR2 reads YYEKEE (reference sequence). As DNA, the CDR3 is TGTGCCAGCAGCCTACAGGGTTACGAGCAGTACTTC. This gives the protein CASSLQGYEQYF. The full variable domain, in which reference TRBV5-5 and TRBJ2-7 provide the parts outside the CDR3, is DAGVTQSPTHLIKTRGQQVTLRCSPISGHKSVSWYQQVLGQGPQFIFQYYEKEERGRGNFPDRFSARQFPNYSSELNVNALLLGDSALYLCASSLQGYEQYFGPGTRLTVT.

This chain connects TRBV5-8 to TRBJ1-1; no reliable D call. Trimming took 1 base from V and 2 from J, leaving 9 bases between them. Germline CDR1 SGHTS, CDR2 YDEGEE. This CDR3 has 14 amino acids. The DNA of the CDR3 is TGTGCCAGCAGCTTGACTCACTTAAACACTGAAGCTTTCTTT. Translation gives CASSLTHLNTEAFF.

The genes are TRBV2 and TRBJ2-1; a possible D gene is TRBD2 (7 bases). Looked up from germline, CDR1 is SNHLY and CDR2 is FYNNEI. Trimming removed 6 bases from V and 6 bases from J, with 15 bases in between. The CDR3 spans 14 residues. The CDR3 sequence is CASRGGGLSNEQFF. The CDR3 bases are TGTGCCAGCAGAGGGGGAGGGCTTTCCAATGAGCAGTTCTTC.

The V gene is TRBV19, the J gene TRBJ1-2; 7 bases are a match to TRBD1. Germline V gene data show CDR1 as LNHDA and CDR2 as SQIVND (reference sequence). There are 15 residues in the CDR3. V shed 6 bases, J shed 6 bases, and the junction held 13 bases outside the gene matches. CDR3 sequence: CASSPADREFHGYTF. CDR3 in DNA: TGTGCCAGTAGCCCCGCCGACAGGGAATTTCATGGCTACACCTTC.

This clone was seen a few times. This chain connects TRBV29-1 to TRBJ2-3, with 9 bases matching TRBD2. This CDR3 contains 13 residues. With V trimmed by 4 bases and J by 2 bases, 1 base remained unmatched. Germline values: CDR1 SQVTM, CDR2 ANQGSEA. CDR3 protein: CSVGGGATDTQYF. Written as DNA, the CDR3 is TGCAGCGTTGGCGGGGGGGCCACAGATACGCAGTATTTT.